This passage covers 15 T cell receptor beta chains from one sample sequenced in a study of T-cell reconstitution after alpha-beta-depleted transplantation in children. Construction of the TCRbeta library involved unique molecular identifiers. Each CDR3 protein gets one entry after TCRdb re-called the PCR reads with MiXCR. This table has 250,000 to 350,000 distinct CDR3 sequences, 23% appearing once. The input for sequencing was PBMCs, mostly from graft donor cells, taken 180 days after TCRalphabeta/CD19-depleted stem cell transplant. These receptor sequences come from a male patient younger than 18 who had a stem cell transplant for acute lymphoblastic leukemia, so the T cells may come from the graft donor.

The chain couples TRBV20-1 to TRBJ2-7, with unresolved D. The ends were cut back, 5 bases at V and 2 bases at J, with 19 bases in the middle. The CDR3 runs 15 residues. Germline V gene lookup returns CDR1 DFQATT and CDR2 SNEGSKA (reference sequence). The CDR3 DNA follows: TGCAGTGCTCCCCGGGTTGGGCCAAGGGCCTACGAGCAGTACTTC. Its protein is CSAPRVGPRAYEQYF.

The table lists this clonotype with a count of one. V gene TRBV18 combines with J gene TRBJ2-2; TRBD2 matches 10 bases. V shed 3 bases and J 6 bases; nucleotides not matched to a gene: 10. This CDR3 comprises 17 residues. Germline V CDR1 and CDR2: KGHSH, LQKENI. The CDR3 DNA follows: TGTGCCAGCTCACCGATAGGACTAGCGGAAGGGGCCGGGGAGCTGTTTTTT. This translates into CASSPIGLAEGAGELFF.

The chain combines TRBV5-1 with TRBJ2-3; D is possibly TRBD2 (7 bases). Trimming pared 5 bases from V and 1 base from J, leaving 14 bases between. In germline, CDR1 is SGHRS, CDR2 YFSETQ. The CDR3 contains 15 residues. The CDR3 protein is CASRRLGGGTDTQYF. CDR3 sequence (DNA): TGCGCCAGCAGACGACTAGGGGGGGGCACAGATACGCAGTATTTT.

This clonotype was seen a few times. The V call is TRBV4-1, the J call TRBJ1-5; no reliable D call. With 2 bases removed from V and 0 bases from J, the gap between germline ends came to 5 bases. This CDR3 spans 14 amino acids. Germline CDR1 is MGHRA and CDR2 is YSYEKL. The CDR3 is CASSQLYSNQPQHF. CDR3 coding DNA: TGCGCCAGCAGCCAACTTTATAGCAATCAGCCCCAGCATTTT.

The V call is TRBV10-2, the J call TRBJ2-3; D gene unclear. Germline V lookup: CDR1 WSHSY, CDR2 SAAADI. V lost 2 bases to trimming and J lost 13 bases, with 13 bases between them. The CDR3 sequence is 12 residues long. The CDR3 reads CASSEVGQEKYF. Here the CDR3 DNA reads TGCGCCAGCAGTGAGGTCGGGCAGGAGAAGTATTTT.

This clonotype was recorded at least ten times. The rearrangement links TRBV5-1 to TRBJ1-4; D ambiguous. Germline CDR1 is SGHRS and CDR2 is YFSETQ. V was pared by 0 bases and J by 5 bases, with 11 bases between. The CDR3 loop spans 15 amino acids. CDR3 in DNA: TGCGCCAGCAGCTTGGTTGGGAAGACCAATGAAAAACTGTTTTTT. Its protein product is CASSLVGKTNEKLFF.

The CDR3 protein is CASSSLGQGFTGELFF. The CDR3 DNA sequence: TGTGCCAGCAGTTCCCTGGGGCAGGGCTTCACCGGGGAGCTGTTTTTT. The chain has TRBV12-3 or TRBV12-4 and TRBJ2-2, with D perhaps matching TRBD1 (5 bases). This CDR3 comprises 16 residues. V was cut by 4 bases and J by 4 bases, with 16 bases left in between.

As to this clonotype: Mismatch with germline at one junction end may stem from a read error. The V call is TRBV27, the J call TRBJ2-7, with 12 nucleotides matching TRBD2. CDR1 is MNHEY, CDR2 SMNVEV, per germline (reference sequence). The CDR3 loop spans 16 amino acids. CDR3 sequence (DNA): TGTGCCAGCAGTCCGAGGCCCCCCGGGACTAGCGGGTTCTTTGACTTC. This translates into CASSPRPPGTSGFFDF.

The chain links TRBV19 to TRBJ2-7, with D perhaps being TRBD1 or TRBD2 (5 bases each). Germline V gene data show CDR1 as LNHDA and CDR2 as SQIVND (reference sequence). With 3 bases removed from V and 6 bases from J, the gap between germline ends came to 18 bases. The CDR3 sequence is 15 residues long. CDR3 protein: CASSISRDLGPEQYF. The CDR3 DNA sequence: TGTGCCAGTAGTATCAGCAGGGACCTCGGACCCGAGCAGTACTTC.

In the case of this clonotype: The CDR3 does not close with the conserved phenylalanine or tryptophan, likely indicating a read error. No DNA is shown, since the ends of the CDR3 on it are uncertain; the CDR3 is the one TCRdb lists. The V and J genes are TRBV20-1 and TRBJ2-1; the D call in the table, TRBD2, was not verified against the DNA. The germline V gene has CDR1 DFQATT and CDR2 SNEGSKA (reference sequence). The CDR3 contains 10 residues when both ends are counted. CDR3 residues: CTPLTLAGPI.

The table lists this clonotype with a few counts. This rearrangement joins TRBV3-1 to TRBJ2-7, with 9 bases that match TRBD2. The V gene end was trimmed by 2 bases and the J gene end by 3 bases; junction bases not matched to a gene: 5. The CDR3 totals 15 residues. Germline V gene sequence: CDR1 LGHDT, CDR2 YNNKEL (reference sequence). CDR3 residues: CASSQTQREVYEQYF. The DNA of the CDR3 is TGTGCCAGCAGCCAAACTCAGCGGGAGGTCTACGAGCAGTACTTC.

On this clonotype itself: This may be a read error, as it is one base from a much larger clone. The chain joins TRBV3-1 to TRBJ1-2; D may be TRBD1 (5 bases). This CDR3 region has 13 residues. Germline-derived CDR1 and CDR2 are LGHDT and YNNKEL (reference sequence). The CDR3 coding sequence is TGTGCCTGCAGCCAAGTTAGGGGTAGGGGCTACACCTTC. It is translated as CACSQVRGRGYTF.

The rearrangement uses TRBV20-1 and TRBJ2-3; 11 nucleotides match TRBD2. V trimming: 6 bases; J trimming: 2 bases; junction bases outside the gene matches: 4. Germline CDR1 reads DFQATT; CDR2 reads SNEGSKA (reference sequence). This CDR3 region has 14 residues. The CDR3 reads CSAVLAGVTDTQYF. The CDR3 coding sequence is TGCAGTGCCGTACTAGCGGGAGTCACAGATACGCAGTATTTT.

This clonotype was counted between two and nine times. V is TRBV7-8 and J is TRBJ2-1; 8 bases are a match to TRBD2. Germline CDR1 SGHVS, CDR2 FQNEAQ. J lost 2 bases, V lost 0 bases, and 0 bases had no gene match. The CDR3 is made up of 15 amino acids. The CDR3 is CASSLAREAYNEQFF. CDR3 sequence (DNA): TGTGCCAGCAGCTTAGCGCGGGAGGCCTACAATGAGCAGTTCTTC.

The chain has TRBV14 and TRBJ1-2; no clear D. Germline V gene data show CDR1 as SGHDN and CDR2 as FVKESK. The CDR3 sequence is 13 residues long. V was clipped by 4 bases and J by 4 bases, with 10 bases between them. CDR3 nucleotide sequence: TGTGCCAGCAGCCCATTCGGCCTCTATGGCTACACCTTC. This sequence encodes CASSPFGLYGYTF.